The 21 T cell receptor beta chains presented below share a single source sample, sequenced in a study of blood T cell repertoires in COVID-19. TCRdb's copy holds only in-frame clones and misses some; the assay was immunoSEQ multiplex PCR. The sample yields about 190,000 clones, about nine tenths seen once. Sequencing was done on a sample of peripheral blood. These receptors were obtained from a man younger than 40 with acute or convalescent COVID-19.

This clone was detected once. V usage is TRBV30 and J usage is TRBJ1-5; TRBD1 agrees at 10 bases. There are 14 residues in the CDR3. Unmatched junction bases numbered 2, after V lost 4 bases and J lost 2 bases. CDR1 and CDR2 (germline): GTSNPN, SVGIG (reference sequence). The CDR3 here is CAWKGQGRNQPQHF. As DNA, the CDR3 is TGTGCCTGGAAGGGACAGGGGCGCAATCAGCCCCAGCATTTT.

CDR3 sequence (DNA): TGTGCCAGCAGCTTCCGGGACAGATCCTACGAGCAGTACTTC. It is translated as CASSFRDRSYEQYF. The J gene is TRBJ2-7, the V gene TRBV5-5, with 7 bases fitting TRBD1. This CDR3 is built from 14 residues. CDR1 and CDR2 (germline): SGHKS, YYEKEE (reference sequence). V was pared by 2 bases and J by 1 base, with 3 bases of the junction left unmatched.

In its sample, this clone was seen once. This chain joins TRBV9 and TRBJ2-5; tentative D call: TRBD1 (5 bases). The CDR3 has 15 amino acids. The germline V gene encodes CDR1 SGDLS and CDR2 YYNGEE. Trimming removed 3 bases at V and 1 base at J, with 13 bases between. The CDR3 coding sequence is TGTGCCAGCAGCGCGCTCCTGGGGCGCCAAGAGACCCAGTACTTC. Its translation: CASSALLGRQETQYF.

This chain connects TRBV4-1 to TRBJ1-3, with D tentatively TRBD1 (6 bases). This CDR3 comprises 17 residues. The germline V gene has CDR1 MGHRA and CDR2 YSYEKL. V lost 0 bases to trimming and J lost 2 bases, with 14 bases between them. In nucleotides, the CDR3 is TGCGCCAGCAGCCAAGAAGGTGCCGGGACAACTGGAAACACCATATATTTT. Translated: CASSQEGAGTTGNTIYF.

The J gene is TRBJ2-1, the V gene TRBV11-2, with a tentative D call TRBD1 (6 bases). CDR1 and CDR2 (germline): SGHAT, FQNNGV. The CDR3 has 12 amino acids. Trimming stripped 6 bases from V and 8 bases from J, with 11 bases between. Here the CDR3 reads CASSQTGYEQFF. As DNA, the CDR3 is TGTGCCAGCAGTCAAACAGGGTATGAGCAGTTCTTC.

The genes are TRBV12-3 or TRBV12-4 and TRBJ2-3; D gene unclear. V lost 3 bases to trimming and J lost 8 bases, with 6 bases between them. The CDR3 spans 11 residues. The DNA of the CDR3 is TGTGCCAGCAGTTTGGAGCGTACGCAGTATTTT. Its translation is CASSLERTQYF.

This clone has a handful of counts. V usage is TRBV10-3 and J usage is TRBJ2-7; unclear D gene. The germline V gene has CDR1 ENHRY and CDR2 SYGVKD. This CDR3 contains 13 residues. V shed 2 bases and J shed 4 bases, with 9 bases lying between them. The DNA for the CDR3 is TGTGCCATCAGTGAGAGCACGGTTTACGAGCAGTACTTC. Its protein product is CAISESTVYEQYF.

This clone showed up just once. The chain recombines TRBV19 with TRBJ2-7; no clear D. The ends were cut back, 3 bases at V and 1 base at J, with 10 bases in the middle. Germline V gene data show CDR1 as LNHDA and CDR2 as SQIVND (reference sequence). The CDR3 length is 14 residues. The CDR3 region has the DNA TGTGCCAGTAGTATTCAGGCAGTTTCCTACGAGCAGTACTTC. This sequence encodes CASSIQAVSYEQYF. Supplemented by reference TRBV19 and TRBJ2-7, the full variable domain reads DGGITQSPKYLFRKEGQNVTLSCEQNLNHDAMYWYRQDPGQGLRLIYYSQIVNDFQKGDIAEGYSVSREKKESFPLTVTSAQKNPTAFYLCASSIQAVSYEQYFGPGTRLTVT.

This clone was seen only once. The chain combines TRBV9 with TRBJ1-3; D gene uncertain. V was pared by 4 bases and J by 0 bases, with 11 bases between. Germline-derived CDR1 and CDR2 are SGDLS and YYNGEE. This CDR3 has 15 amino acids. CDR3 protein: CASSPHPSSGNTIYF. The CDR3 DNA reads TGTGCCAGCAGCCCGCACCCGAGCTCTGGAAACACCATATATTTT.

In the case of this clone: One end of the junction varies from germline; a read error may be responsible. V is TRBV7-7 and J is TRBJ1-6, with D unresolved. There are 15 residues in the CDR3. Germline values: CDR1 SSHAT, CDR2 FNYEAQ (reference sequence). CDR3 sequence: CASSHPPVQVSPLHF. DNA of the CDR3: TGTGCTAGCAGCCACCCCCCAGTGCAGGTCTCACCCCTCCACTTT. Using reference TRBV7-7 and TRBJ1-6 for the parts outside the CDR3, the full variable domain is GAGVSQSPRYKVTKRGQDVTLRCDPISSHATLYWYQQALGQGPEFLTYFNYEAQPDKSGLPSDRFSAERPEGSISTLTIQRTEQRDSAMYRCASSHPPVQVSPLHFGNGTRLTVT.

This chain connects TRBV6-5 to TRBJ2-7, with a tentative D call TRBD2 (6 bases). V lost 6 bases and J lost 2, with 17 bases in between. The CDR3 is made up of 15 amino acids. Germline V CDR1 and CDR2: MNHEY, SVGAGI. CDR3: CASRVFSGNPYEQYF. DNA for the CDR3: TGTGCCAGCAGAGTATTTAGCGGTAACCCCTACGAGCAGTACTTC.

V usage is TRBV18 and J usage is TRBJ1-4; unclear D gene. V lost 6 bases, J lost 6 bases, and 11 bases lay in between. CDR1 and CDR2 (germline): KGHSH, LQKENI. The CDR3 covers 13 residues. This CDR3 is CASSRGLDEKLFF. The DNA of the CDR3 is TGTGCCAGCTCCCGGGGTTTGGATGAAAAACTGTTTTTT.

The chain recombines TRBV18 with TRBJ2-2, with 9 positions matching TRBD2. The CDR3 covers 16 residues. Germline trimming cut 2 bases from V and 7 bases from J; bases unmatched to any gene: 8. Germline V gene lookup returns CDR1 KGHSH and CDR2 LQKENI. The CDR3 is CASSPSFSGRFGELFF. The DNA for the CDR3 is TGTGCCAGCTCACCATCCTTTAGCGGGAGATTCGGGGAGCTGTTTTTT. The full variable domain, with the rest looked up from reference TRBV18 and TRBJ2-2, is NAGVMQNPRHLVRRRGQEARLRCSPMKGHSHVYWYRQLPEEGLKFMVYLQKENIIDESGMPKERFSAEFPKEGPSILRIQQVVRGDSAAYFCASSPSFSGRFGELFFGEGSRLTVL.

The chain employs TRBV29-1 and TRBJ1-4; 7 positions agree with TRBD1. The J segment lost 7 bases and the V segment lost 1 base, leaving 3 bases of the junction unmatched. The germline V gene has CDR1 SQVTM and CDR2 ANQGSEA. This CDR3 comprises 13 residues. CDR3 amino acids: CSVEGRTGEKLFF. The CDR3 bases are TGCAGCGTTGAAGGGCGGACAGGTGAAAAACTGTTTTTT.

V gene TRBV28 combines with J gene TRBJ1-1, with 7 bases identical to TRBD1. Looked up from germline, CDR1 is MDHEN and CDR2 is SYDVKM. Trimming at V came to 5 bases and at J to 1 base, leaving 7 bases not matched to a gene. The CDR3 has 15 residues. The DNA of the CDR3 is TGTGCCAGCAGTCTCACTCGACAGGGGAACACTGAAGCTTTCTTT. This encodes CASSLTRQGNTEAFF.

This chain links TRBV5-1 with TRBJ2-7; no clear D gene. With 4 bases removed from V and 1 base from J, the gap between germline ends came to 6 bases. The CDR3 totals 12 residues. CDR1 and CDR2 (germline): SGHRS, YFSETQ. CDR3 amino acids: CASSTTSYEQYF. CDR3 nucleotides: TGCGCCAGCAGCACAACGTCCTACGAGCAGTACTTC. The variable domain in full, with the rest retrieved from reference TRBV5-1 and TRBJ2-7, is KAGVTQTPRYLIKTRGQQVTLSCSPISGHRSVSWYQQTPGQGLQFLFEYFSETQRNKGNFPGRFSGRQFSNSRSEMNVSTLELGDSALYLCASSTTSYEQYFGPGTRLTVT.

V usage is TRBV11-1 and J usage is TRBJ2-1, with 8 bases aligning to TRBD1. The CDR3 has 14 residues. After removal of 4 bases from V and 7 bases from J, the junction contained 6 bases not matched to a gene. The germline CDR1 and CDR2 sequences are SGHAT and FQDESV (reference sequence). Here the CDR3 DNA reads TGTGCCAGCAGCTGGACGACAGGGGTTAATGAGCAGTTCTTC. Its protein is CASSWTTGVNEQFF.

V and J are TRBV4-2 and TRBJ1-2; 10 positions match TRBD1. The CDR3 spans 15 residues. Germline V gives CDR1 LGHNA, CDR2 YNFKEQ. V shed 1 base, J shed 13 bases, and the junction held 12 bases outside the gene matches. CDR3: CASSQGETGGEWSTF. CDR3 nucleotides: TGTGCCAGCAGCCAAGGTGAGACAGGGGGCGAATGGTCCACCTTC.

In its sample, this clone was seen a few times. The chain combines TRBV19 with TRBJ1-5; 7 bases fit TRBD1. CDR1 and CDR2 from the germline V gene are LNHDA and SQIVND (reference sequence). Trimming cost V 5 bases and J 5 bases; bases outside gene matches: 9. The CDR3 runs 15 residues. The CDR3: CASSGTHRGYQPQHF. CDR3 coding DNA: TGTGCCAGTAGTGGAACTCACAGGGGTTATCAGCCCCAGCATTTT. The whole variable domain, remainder taken from reference TRBV19 and TRBJ1-5, is DGGITQSPKYLFRKEGQNVTLSCEQNLNHDAMYWYRQDPGQGLRLIYYSQIVNDFQKGDIAEGYSVSREKKESFPLTVTSAQKNPTAFYLCASSGTHRGYQPQHFGDGTRLSIL.

CDR3 in amino acids: CSVEGLGRGGYGYTF. DNA for the CDR3: TGCAGCGTTGAAGGCCTGGGGAGGGGAGGCTATGGCTACACCTTC. V gene TRBV29-1 combines with J gene TRBJ1-2; TRBD1 is a possible D gene (5 bases). The CDR3 is 15 residues long. The V gene's germline CDR1 is SQVTM and CDR2 ANQGSEA. V lost 1 base, J lost 4 bases, and 16 bases lay in between.

This clone has only one observation. V gene TRBV6-5 combines with J gene TRBJ2-7, with D perhaps matching TRBD1 (6 bases). The length of the CDR3 is 15 residues. Germline CDR1 and CDR2: MNHEY and SVGAGI. V was pared by 11 bases and J by 1 base, with 21 bases between. CDR3 in DNA: TGTGCCTCCCATGAAGGGGGAGTGGGGTCCTACGAGCAGTACTTC. As protein: CASHEGGVGSYEQYF.